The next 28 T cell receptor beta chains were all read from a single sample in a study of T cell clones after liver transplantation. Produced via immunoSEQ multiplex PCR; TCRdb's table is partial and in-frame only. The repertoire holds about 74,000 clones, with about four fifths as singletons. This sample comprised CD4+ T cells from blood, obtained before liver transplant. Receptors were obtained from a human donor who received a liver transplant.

The chain's CDR3 is CASRPFPTDTQYF. The CDR3 coding sequence is TGTGCCAGCAGACCCTTTCCCACAGATACGCAGTATTTT. The rearrangement links TRBV5-6 to TRBJ2-3; no reliable D call. Germline V gene sequence: CDR1 SGHDT, CDR2 YYEEEE. The CDR3 runs 13 residues. V lost 5 bases and J lost 2, with 9 bases in between.

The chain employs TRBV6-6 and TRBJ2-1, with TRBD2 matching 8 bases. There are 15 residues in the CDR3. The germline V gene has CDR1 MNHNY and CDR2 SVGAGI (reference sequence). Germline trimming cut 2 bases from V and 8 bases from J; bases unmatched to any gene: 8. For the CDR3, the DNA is TGTGCCAGCAGTTACCCCCAGCGGGAGAGTCATGAGCAGTTCTTC. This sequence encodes CASSYPQRESHEQFF.

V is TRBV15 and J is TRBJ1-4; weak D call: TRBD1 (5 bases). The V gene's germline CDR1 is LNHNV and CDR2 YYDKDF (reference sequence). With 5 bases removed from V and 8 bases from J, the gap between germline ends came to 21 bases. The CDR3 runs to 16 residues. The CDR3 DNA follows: TGTGCCACCAGCCGCTCCGCCGTAGGACAAAACGAAAAACTGTTTTTT. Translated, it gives CATSRSAVGQNEKLFF.

This CDR3 is CASSQLRNTYEQYF. CDR3 nucleotides: TGTGCCAGCAGTCAACTACGGAACACCTACGAGCAGTACTTC. J is TRBJ2-7 and V is TRBV28; D gene unclear. CDR1 is MDHEN, CDR2 SYDVKM, per germline. This CDR3 has 14 amino acids. Trimming pared 5 bases from V and 2 bases from J, leaving 13 bases between.

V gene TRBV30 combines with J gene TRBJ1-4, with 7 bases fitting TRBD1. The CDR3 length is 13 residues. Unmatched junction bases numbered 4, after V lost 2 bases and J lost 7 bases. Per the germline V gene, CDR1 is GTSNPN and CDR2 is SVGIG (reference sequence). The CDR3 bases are TGTGCCTGGAGTTGGAAGGGGGCTGAAAAACTGTTTTTT. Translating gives CAWSWKGAEKLFF.

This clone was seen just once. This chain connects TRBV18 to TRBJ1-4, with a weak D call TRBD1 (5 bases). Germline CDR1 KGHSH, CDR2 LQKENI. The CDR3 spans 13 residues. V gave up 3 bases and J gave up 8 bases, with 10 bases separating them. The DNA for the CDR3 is TGTGCCAGCTCACCGGGGGTAAAGGAAAAACTGTTTTTT. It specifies CASSPGVKEKLFF.

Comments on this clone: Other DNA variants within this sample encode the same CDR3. The CDR3 spells CASSPRGFDEQFF. Here the CDR3 DNA reads TGTGCCAGCTCACCACGAGGCTTCGATGAGCAGTTCTTC. V gene TRBV18 combines with J gene TRBJ2-1; D call uncertain. Between the trimmed V and J ends, which lost 1 base and 8 bases, there was a span of 9 bases. Looked up from germline, CDR1 is KGHSH and CDR2 is LQKENI. The length of the CDR3 is 13 residues.

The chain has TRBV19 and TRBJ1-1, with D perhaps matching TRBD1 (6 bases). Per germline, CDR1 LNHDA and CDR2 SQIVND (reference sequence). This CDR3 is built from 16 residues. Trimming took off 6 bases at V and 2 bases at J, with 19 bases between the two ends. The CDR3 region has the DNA TGTGCCAGTAGCCCTAAAGAGAGGACAGCTAACACTGAAGCTTTCTTT. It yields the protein CASSPKERTANTEAFF.

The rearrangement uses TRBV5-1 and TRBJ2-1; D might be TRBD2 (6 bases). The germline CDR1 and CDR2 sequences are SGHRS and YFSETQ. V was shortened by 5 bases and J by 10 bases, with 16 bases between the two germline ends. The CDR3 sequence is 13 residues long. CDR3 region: CASREGSDVEQFF. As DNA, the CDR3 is TGCGCCAGCAGGGAGGGGTCTGACGTCGAGCAGTTCTTC.

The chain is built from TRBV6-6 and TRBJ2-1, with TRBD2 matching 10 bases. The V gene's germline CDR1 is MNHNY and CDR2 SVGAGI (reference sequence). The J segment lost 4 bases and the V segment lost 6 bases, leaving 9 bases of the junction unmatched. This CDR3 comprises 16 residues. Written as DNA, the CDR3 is TGTGCCAGCAGCGCAACCGGGACTAGCGCGTACAATGAGCAGTTCTTC. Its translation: CASSATGTSAYNEQFF.

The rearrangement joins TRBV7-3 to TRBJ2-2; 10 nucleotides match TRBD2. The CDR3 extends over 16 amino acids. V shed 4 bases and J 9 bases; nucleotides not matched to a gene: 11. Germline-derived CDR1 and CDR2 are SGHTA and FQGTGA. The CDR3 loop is CASSSYSGGLLRELFF. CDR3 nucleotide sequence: TGTGCCAGCAGCTCCTATAGCGGGGGGTTGCTAAGGGAGCTGTTTTTT. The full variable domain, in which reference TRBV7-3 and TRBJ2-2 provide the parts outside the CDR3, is GAGVSQTPSNKVTEKGKYVELRCDPISGHTALYWYRQSLGQGPEFLIYFQGTGAADDSGLPNDRFFAVRPEGSVSTLKIQRTERGDSAVYLCASSSYSGGLLRELFFGEGSRLTVL.

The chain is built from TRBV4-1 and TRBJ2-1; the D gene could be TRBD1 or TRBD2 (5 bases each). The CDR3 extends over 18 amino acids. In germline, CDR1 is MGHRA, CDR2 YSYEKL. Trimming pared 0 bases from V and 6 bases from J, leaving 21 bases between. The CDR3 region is CASSQDPLSDGAPNEQFF. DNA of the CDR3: TGCGCCAGCAGCCAAGACCCCCTTAGCGATGGGGCTCCCAATGAGCAGTTCTTC.

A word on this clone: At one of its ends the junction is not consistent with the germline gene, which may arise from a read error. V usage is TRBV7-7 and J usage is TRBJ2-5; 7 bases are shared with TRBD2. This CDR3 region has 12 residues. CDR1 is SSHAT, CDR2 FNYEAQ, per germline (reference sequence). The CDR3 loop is CASSFERGTQYF. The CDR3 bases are TGTGCTAGCAGCTTCGAGCGGGGGACCCAGTACTTC.

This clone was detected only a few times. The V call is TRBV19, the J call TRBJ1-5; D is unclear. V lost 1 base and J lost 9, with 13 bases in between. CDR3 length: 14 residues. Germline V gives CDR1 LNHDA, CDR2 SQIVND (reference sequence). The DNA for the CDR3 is TGTGCCAGTAGTATAGGTGGCAGCGACTGGCCCCAGCATTTT. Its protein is CASSIGGSDWPQHF.

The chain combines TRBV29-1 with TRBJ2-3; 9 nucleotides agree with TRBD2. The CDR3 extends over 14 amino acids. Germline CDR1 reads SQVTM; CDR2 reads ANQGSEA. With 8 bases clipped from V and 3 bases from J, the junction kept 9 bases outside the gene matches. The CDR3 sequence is CSLGGGRGTDTQYF. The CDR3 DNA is TGCAGCCTCGGGGGCGGGAGGGGGACAGATACGCAGTATTTT.

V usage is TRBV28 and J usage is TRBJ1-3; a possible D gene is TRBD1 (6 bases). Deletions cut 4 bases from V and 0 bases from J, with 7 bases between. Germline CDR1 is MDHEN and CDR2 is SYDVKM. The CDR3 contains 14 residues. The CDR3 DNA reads TGTGCCAGCAGTTCAGGGGACTCTGGAAACACCATATATTTT. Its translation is CASSSGDSGNTIYF.

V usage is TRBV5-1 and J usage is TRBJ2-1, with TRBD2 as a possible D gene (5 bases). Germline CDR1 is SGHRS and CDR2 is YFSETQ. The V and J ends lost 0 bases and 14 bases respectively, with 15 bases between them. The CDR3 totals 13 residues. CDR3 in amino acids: CASSLGRGRTEFF. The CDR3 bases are TGCGCCAGCAGCTTGGGGCGAGGGAGAACCGAGTTCTTC. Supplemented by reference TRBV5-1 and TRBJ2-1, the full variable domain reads KAGVTQTPRYLIKTRGQQVTLSCSPISGHRSVSWYQQTPGQGLQFLFEYFSETQRNKGNFPGRFSGRQFSNSRSEMNVSTLELGDSALYLCASSLGRGRTEFFGPGTRLTVL.

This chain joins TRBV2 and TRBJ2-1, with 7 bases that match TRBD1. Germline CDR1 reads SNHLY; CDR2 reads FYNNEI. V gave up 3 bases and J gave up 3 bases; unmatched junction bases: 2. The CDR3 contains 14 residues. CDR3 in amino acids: CASSDRTGYNEQFF. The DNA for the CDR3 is TGTGCCAGCAGTGATAGGACAGGCTACAATGAGCAGTTCTTC.

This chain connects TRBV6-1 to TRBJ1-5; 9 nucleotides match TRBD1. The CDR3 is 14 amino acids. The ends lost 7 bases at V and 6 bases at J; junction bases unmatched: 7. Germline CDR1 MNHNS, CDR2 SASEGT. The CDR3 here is CASTPDRGFQPQHF. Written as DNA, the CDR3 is TGTGCCAGCACCCCGGACAGGGGATTTCAGCCCCAGCATTTT.

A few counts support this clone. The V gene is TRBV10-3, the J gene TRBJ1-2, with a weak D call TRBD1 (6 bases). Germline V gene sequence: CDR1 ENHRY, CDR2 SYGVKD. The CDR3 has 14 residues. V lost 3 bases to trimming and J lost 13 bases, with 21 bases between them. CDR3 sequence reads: CAISDLGGREYLTF. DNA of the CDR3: TGTGCCATCAGTGATCTGGGGGGCCGAGAATATCTCACCTTC.

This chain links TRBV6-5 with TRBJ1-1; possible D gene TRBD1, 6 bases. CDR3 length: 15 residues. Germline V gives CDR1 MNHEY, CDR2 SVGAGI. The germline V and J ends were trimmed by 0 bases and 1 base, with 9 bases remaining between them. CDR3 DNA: TGTGCCAGCAGTTACTCCCGGGACAAGAACACTGAAGCTTTCTTT. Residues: CASSYSRDKNTEAFF.

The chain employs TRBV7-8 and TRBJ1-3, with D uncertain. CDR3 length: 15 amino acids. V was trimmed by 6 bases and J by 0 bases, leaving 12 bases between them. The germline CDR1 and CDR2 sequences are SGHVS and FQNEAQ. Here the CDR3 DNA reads TGTGCCAGCAGAGCCTTACAAGACTCTGGAAACACCATATATTTT. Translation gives CASRALQDSGNTIYF.

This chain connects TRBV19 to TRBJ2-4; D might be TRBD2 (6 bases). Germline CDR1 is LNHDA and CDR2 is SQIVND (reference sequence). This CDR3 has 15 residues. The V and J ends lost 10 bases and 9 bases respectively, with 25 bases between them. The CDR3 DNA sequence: TGTGCCACTGACGGGACGGCGGGGTTGGGGGGCATTCAGTACTTC. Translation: CATDGTAGLGGIQYF.

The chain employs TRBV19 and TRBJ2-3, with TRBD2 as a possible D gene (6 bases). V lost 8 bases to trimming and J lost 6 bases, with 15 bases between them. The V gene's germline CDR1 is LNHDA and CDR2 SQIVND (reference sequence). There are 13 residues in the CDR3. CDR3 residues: CASERTRGDTQYF. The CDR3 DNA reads TGTGCCAGTGAGCGGACCCGGGGGGATACGCAGTATTTT.

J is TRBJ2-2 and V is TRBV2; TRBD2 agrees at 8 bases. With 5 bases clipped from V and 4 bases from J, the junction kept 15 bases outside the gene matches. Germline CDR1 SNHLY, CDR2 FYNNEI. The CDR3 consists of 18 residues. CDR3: CASSTRYTGTRPTGELFF. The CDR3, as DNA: TGTGCCAGCAGTACACGCTATACCGGGACTAGACCCACCGGGGAGCTGTTTTTT.

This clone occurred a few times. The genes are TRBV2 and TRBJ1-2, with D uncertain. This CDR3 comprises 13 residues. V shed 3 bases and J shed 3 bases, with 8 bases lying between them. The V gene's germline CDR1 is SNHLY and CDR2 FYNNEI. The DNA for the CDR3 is TGTGCCAGCAGTGAGGGCGGTTACTATGGCTACACCTTC. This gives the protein CASSEGGYYGYTF.

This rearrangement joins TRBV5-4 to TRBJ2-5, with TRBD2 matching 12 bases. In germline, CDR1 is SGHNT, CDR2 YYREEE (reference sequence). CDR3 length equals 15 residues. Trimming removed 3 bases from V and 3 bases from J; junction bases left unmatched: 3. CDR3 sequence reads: CASSSGLAGKETQYF. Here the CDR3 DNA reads TGTGCCAGCAGCTCCGGACTAGCGGGAAAAGAGACCCAGTACTTC.

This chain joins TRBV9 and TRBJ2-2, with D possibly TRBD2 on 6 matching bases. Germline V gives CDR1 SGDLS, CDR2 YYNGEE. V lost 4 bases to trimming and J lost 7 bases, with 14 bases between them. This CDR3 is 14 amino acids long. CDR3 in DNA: TGTGCCAGCAGCACAAACGTGGAGGGCGGGGAGCTGTTTTTT. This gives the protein CASSTNVEGGELFF. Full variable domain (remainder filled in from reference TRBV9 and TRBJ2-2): DSGVTQTPKHLITATGQRVTLRCSPRSGDLSVYWYQQSLDQGLQFLIQYYNGEERAKGNILERFSAQQFPDLHSELNLSSLELGDSALYFCASSTNVEGGELFFGEGSRLTVL.